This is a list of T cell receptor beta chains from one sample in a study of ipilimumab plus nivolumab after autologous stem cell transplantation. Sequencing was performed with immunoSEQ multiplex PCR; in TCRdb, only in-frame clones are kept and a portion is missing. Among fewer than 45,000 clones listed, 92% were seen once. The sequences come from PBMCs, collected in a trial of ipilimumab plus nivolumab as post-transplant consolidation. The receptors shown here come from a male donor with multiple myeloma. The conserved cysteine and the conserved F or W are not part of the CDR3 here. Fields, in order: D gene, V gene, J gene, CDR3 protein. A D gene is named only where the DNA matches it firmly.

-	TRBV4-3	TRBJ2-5	ASSQERAGATQETQY
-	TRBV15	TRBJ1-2	ATSREGGWSPYGYT
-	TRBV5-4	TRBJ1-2	ASSPDSGSYGYT
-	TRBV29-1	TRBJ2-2	SVLRNTGELF
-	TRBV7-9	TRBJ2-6	ASAVGANSGANVLT
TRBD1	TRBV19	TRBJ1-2	ASSSRGQDNYGYT
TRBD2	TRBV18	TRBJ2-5	ASSPMSTSGALDRKTQY
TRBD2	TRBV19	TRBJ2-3	ASSPGLAGGVDTQY
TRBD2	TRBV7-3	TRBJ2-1	ASSSPSGRASNEQF
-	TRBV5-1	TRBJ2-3	ASSINTDTQY
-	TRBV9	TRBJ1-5	ASSVDGGSNQPQH
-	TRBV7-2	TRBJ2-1	ASSLLGGGGNEQF
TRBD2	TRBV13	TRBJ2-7	ASSLSGSPYEQY
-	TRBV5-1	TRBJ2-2	ASSLEGHYTGELF
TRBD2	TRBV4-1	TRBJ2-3	ASSQVIRGLAGQDTQY
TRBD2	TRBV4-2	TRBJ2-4	ASSQDRRLAGGPAKNIQY
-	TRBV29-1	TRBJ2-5	SVDRDTQETQY
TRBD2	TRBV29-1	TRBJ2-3	SVARLAGGTDTQY
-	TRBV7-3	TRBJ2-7	ASSPTGRGASYEQY
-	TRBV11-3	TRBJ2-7	ASSLDDHYEQY
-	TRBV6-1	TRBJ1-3	ASSEPDSYTIY
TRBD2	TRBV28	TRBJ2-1	ASRPSGVNNEQF
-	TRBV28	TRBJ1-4	ASSSPRSNEKLF
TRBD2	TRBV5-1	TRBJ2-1	ASELSSGTSGVHEQF
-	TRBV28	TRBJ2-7	ASSLSGYEQY
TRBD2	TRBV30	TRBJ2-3	AWTQGGADTQY
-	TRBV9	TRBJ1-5	ASSTFEGQPQH
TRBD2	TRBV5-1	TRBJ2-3	ASSKTSGRGMGTDTQY
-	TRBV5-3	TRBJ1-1	ASSFELGNTEAF
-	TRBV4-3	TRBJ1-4	ASSQKGLVTTNEKLF
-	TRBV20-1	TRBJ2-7	SARISYEQY
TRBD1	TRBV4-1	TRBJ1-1	ASSHLRGQKGTNEAF
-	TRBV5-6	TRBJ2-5	ASSLGGGEETQY
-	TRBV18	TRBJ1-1	ASSPAGANTEAF
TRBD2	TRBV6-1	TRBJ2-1	ASSLLLAGYNEQF
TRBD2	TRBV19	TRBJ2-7	ASSTQGTSPVHEQY
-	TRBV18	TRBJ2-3	ASSPRLTGSTDTQY
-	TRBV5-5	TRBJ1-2	ASSLGQSYYGYT
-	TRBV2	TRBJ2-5	ASSEEETQY
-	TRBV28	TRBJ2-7	ASTSGVSTEEQY
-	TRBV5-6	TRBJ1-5	ASSLYLQGNQPQH
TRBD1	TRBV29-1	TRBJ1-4	SVMGQGASGEKLF
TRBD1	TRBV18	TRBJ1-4	ASSDRGDEKLF
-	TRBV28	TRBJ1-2	ASSPATGLLNYGYT
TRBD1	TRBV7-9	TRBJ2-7	ASSSTLKNPGQGYYEQY
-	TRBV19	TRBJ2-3	ASSSQGRLGDTQY
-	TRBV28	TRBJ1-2	ASSLARGGYGYT
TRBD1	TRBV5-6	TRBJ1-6	ASSFQGAGNSPLH
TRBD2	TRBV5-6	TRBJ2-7	ASSDAGGAGYEQY
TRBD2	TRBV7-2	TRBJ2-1	ASSLNVAGGHNEQF
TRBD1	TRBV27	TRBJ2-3	ASTPGTDTDTQY
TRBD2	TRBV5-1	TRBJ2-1	ASSYSGRAGYEQF
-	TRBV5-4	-	ASSLPRGEGYEQY
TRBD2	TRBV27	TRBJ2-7	ASSFREGGLYEQY
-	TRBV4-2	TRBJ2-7	ASSQEIRVIEQY
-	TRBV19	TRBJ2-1	ASSIDPNSYNEQF
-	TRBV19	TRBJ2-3	ASSISGPTDTQY
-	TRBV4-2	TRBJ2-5	ASSQDPPATQY
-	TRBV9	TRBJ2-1	ASSLSENEQF
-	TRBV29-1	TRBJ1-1	SLMVGGQAF